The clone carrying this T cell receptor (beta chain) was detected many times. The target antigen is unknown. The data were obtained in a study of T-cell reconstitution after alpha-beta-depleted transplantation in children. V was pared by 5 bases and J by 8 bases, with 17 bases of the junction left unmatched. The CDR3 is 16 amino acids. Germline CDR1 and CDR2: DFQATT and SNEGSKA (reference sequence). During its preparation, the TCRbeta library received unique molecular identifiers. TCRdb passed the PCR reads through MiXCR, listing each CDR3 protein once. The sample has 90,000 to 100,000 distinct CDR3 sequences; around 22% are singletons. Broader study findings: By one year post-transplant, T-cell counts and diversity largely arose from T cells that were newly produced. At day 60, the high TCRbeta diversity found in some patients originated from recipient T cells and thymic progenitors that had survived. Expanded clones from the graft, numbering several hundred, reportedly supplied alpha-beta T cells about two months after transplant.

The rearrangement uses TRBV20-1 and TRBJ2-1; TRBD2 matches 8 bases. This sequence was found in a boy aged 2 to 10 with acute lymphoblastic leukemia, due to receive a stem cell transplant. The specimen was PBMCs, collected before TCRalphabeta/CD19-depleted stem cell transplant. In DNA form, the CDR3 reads TGCAGTGCTTCATCACTAGCGGAGGGACTGGGGGATGAGCAGTTCTTC. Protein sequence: CSASSLAEGLGDEQFF.